What follows are 13 T cell receptor beta chains derived from one specimen sequenced in a study of T cells after posttransplantation cyclophosphamide. Sequenced by immunoSEQ multiplex PCR; TCRdb stores in-frame clones only, minus some. The sample gives 35,000 to 45,000 clones, 78% of which show up once; about 7.6% is in the top ten. Busulfan-fludarabine conditioning, marrow transplant, and cyclophosphamide on days +3 and +4 were administered. The specimen comprised CD4+ T cells sorted from blood, sampled approximately 2,000 days after a stem cell transplant with posttransplant cyclophosphamide. The receptor source for this set is a female patient aged 35 to 55 who received an allogeneic stem cell transplant from a related donor, was CMV-positive, and had no GVHD. Some T cells here may be from the graft donor.

This clone was found once. This rearrangement joins TRBV5-4 to TRBJ1-1, with a possible D match to TRBD1 (6 bases). This CDR3 region has 14 residues. V was trimmed by 4 bases and J by 1 base, leaving 11 bases between them. Per germline, CDR1 SGHNT and CDR2 YYREEE (reference sequence). The CDR3 loop is CASSNTGRNTEAFF. CDR3 DNA sequence: TGTGCCAGCAGCAACACAGGGAGGAACACTGAAGCTTTCTTT.

The V call is TRBV29-1, the J call TRBJ2-7; 7 positions agree with TRBD1. V lost 0 bases to trimming and J lost 2 bases; unmatched junction nucleotides: 1. CDR3 length equals 13 residues. Germline V CDR1 and CDR2: SQVTM, ANQGSEA. In nucleotides, the CDR3 is TGCAGCGTTGAAGAAGGGACAGCCTACGAGCAGTACTTC. The encoded protein is CSVEEGTAYEQYF.

V is TRBV6-1 and J is TRBJ1-2; D is uncertain. Trimming took off 5 bases at V and 5 bases at J, with 9 bases between the two ends. Germline loops: CDR1 MNHNS, CDR2 SASEGT. CDR3 length: 12 residues. The CDR3, as DNA: TGTGCCAGCAGTCTACGAATATATGGCTACACCTTC. Its protein product is CASSLRIYGYTF.

The sample holds a few counts of this clone. The chain combines TRBV7-9 with TRBJ2-2; D unclear. V gave up 0 bases and J gave up 6 bases, with 11 bases separating them. Germline CDR1 reads SEHNR; CDR2 reads FQNEAQ (reference sequence). This CDR3 is built from 15 residues. The CDR3 loop reads CASSLAGPDSGELFF. The CDR3 DNA sequence: TGTGCCAGCAGCTTAGCGGGTCCCGACTCCGGGGAGCTGTTTTTT.

The CDR3 DNA is TGTGCCAGCAGTTTATACGCGGAAGGAGCAGCTAACTATGGCTACACCTTC. Its protein is CASSLYAEGAANYGYTF. The chain couples TRBV28 to TRBJ1-2, with no clear D. The CDR3 runs 17 residues. Trimming stripped 1 base from V and 0 bases from J, with 15 bases between. Per the germline V gene, CDR1 is MDHEN and CDR2 is SYDVKM.

This chain joins TRBV19 and TRBJ2-5; 9 bases match TRBD2. Germline-derived CDR1 and CDR2 are LNHDA and SQIVND (reference sequence). V lost 3 bases, J lost 1 base, and 6 bases stayed unmatched. The CDR3 sequence is 16 residues long. The CDR3 DNA is TGTGCCAGTAGTATCGGGCTAGCGGGGAGCCAAGAGACCCAGTACTTC. Amino acid sequence: CASSIGLAGSQETQYF.

The CDR3 DNA reads as TGTGCCAGCAGCCTGAAGGGGATCGGGGAAAAACTGTTTTTT. This encodes CASSLKGIGEKLFF. This chain joins TRBV6-1 and TRBJ1-4; tentative D call: TRBD1 (5 bases). CDR1 MNHNS and CDR2 SASEGT come from the germline V gene. The CDR3 is made up of 14 amino acids. V lost 6 bases and J 8 bases, leaving 16 bases between the germline ends.

This clone was seen more than once but under ten times. The chain carries TRBV7-8 and TRBJ2-6, with TRBD2 as a possible D gene (6 bases). Trimming left V 7 bases short and J 3 bases short, with 16 bases between. Germline CDR1 is SGHVS and CDR2 is FQNEAQ. The CDR3 runs 16 residues. The DNA of the CDR3 is TGTGCCAGCACTTCCCTAACGGGGGTTGGGGCCAACGTCCTGACTTTC. Protein: CASTSLTGVGANVLTF.

The chain links TRBV5-1 to TRBJ2-7; 7 bases are shared with TRBD2. J lost 2 bases, V lost 0 bases, and 2 bases had no gene match. The CDR3 has 14 residues. Germline V gene sequence: CDR1 SGHRS, CDR2 YFSETQ. The CDR3: CASSLGGSAYEQYF. The DNA for the CDR3 is TGCGCCAGCAGCTTGGGCGGGAGTGCCTACGAGCAGTACTTC.

This clone was seen a single time. The rearrangement joins TRBV28 to TRBJ1-6; D might be TRBD1 (6 bases). The V end was cut by 5 bases, the J end by 9 bases, with 14 bases between. Germline loops: CDR1 MDHEN, CDR2 SYDVKM. The CDR3 loop spans 14 amino acids. The CDR3 here is CASSPHRELSPLHF. CDR3 in DNA: TGTGCCAGCAGTCCTCACAGGGAACTTTCACCCCTCCACTTT. Supplemented by reference TRBV28 and TRBJ1-6, the full variable domain reads DVKVTQSSRYLVKRTGEKVFLECVQDMDHENMFWYRQDPGLGLRLIYFSYDVKMKEKGDIPEGYSVSREKKERFSLILESASTNQTSMYLCASSPHRELSPLHFGNGTRLTVT.

The chain carries TRBV6-5 and TRBJ2-4; the match to TRBD1 covers 10 bases. The germline gives CDR1 MNHEY, CDR2 SVGAGI. V lost 6 bases, J lost 7 bases, and 9 bases stayed unmatched. This CDR3 has 15 residues. CDR3 loop: CASRERDRGFNIQYF. The CDR3 nucleotides read TGTGCCAGCAGGGAAAGGGACAGGGGTTTTAACATTCAGTACTTC.

CDR3 loop: CASSVAGGYEQYF. Here the CDR3 DNA reads TGTGCCAGCAGCGTGGCAGGGGGCTACGAGCAGTACTTC. The chain joins TRBV5-4 to TRBJ2-7, with TRBD1 identical over 7 bases. Per germline, CDR1 SGHNT and CDR2 YYREEE (reference sequence). This CDR3 has 13 amino acids. V lost 4 bases to trimming and J lost 3 bases; unmatched junction nucleotides: 4.

This chain joins TRBV9 and TRBJ1-2; 8 bases agree with TRBD1. Germline V gene lookup returns CDR1 SGDLS and CDR2 YYNGEE. The CDR3 has 15 amino acids. Trimming at V came to 0 bases and at J to 2 bases, leaving 3 bases not matched to a gene. The CDR3 bases are TGTGCCAGCAGCGTAGAGCCAGGGGGCAACTATGGCTACACCTTC. Its protein product is CASSVEPGGNYGYTF.